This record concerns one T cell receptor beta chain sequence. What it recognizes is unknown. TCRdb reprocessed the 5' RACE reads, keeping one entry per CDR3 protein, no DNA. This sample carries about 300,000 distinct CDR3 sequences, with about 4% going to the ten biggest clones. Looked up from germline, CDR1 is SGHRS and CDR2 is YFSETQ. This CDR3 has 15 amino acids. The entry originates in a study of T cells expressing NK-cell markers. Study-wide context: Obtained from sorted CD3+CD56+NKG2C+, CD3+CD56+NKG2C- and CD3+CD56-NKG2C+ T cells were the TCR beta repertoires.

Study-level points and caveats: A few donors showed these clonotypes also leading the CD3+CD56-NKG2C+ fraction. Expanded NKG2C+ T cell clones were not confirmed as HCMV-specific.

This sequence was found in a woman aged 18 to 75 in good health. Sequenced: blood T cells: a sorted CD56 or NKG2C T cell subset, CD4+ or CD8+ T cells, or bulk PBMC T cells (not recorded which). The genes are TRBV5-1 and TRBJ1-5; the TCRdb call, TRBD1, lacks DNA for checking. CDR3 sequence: CASSPEGGSNQPQHF.